The subject of this entry is one TCR beta chain. The assay was immunoSEQ multiplex PCR, and TCRdb's table has in-frame clones only and misses some. The sample yields some 78,000 clones, 85% seen once. The CDR3 is made up of 12 amino acids. The V gene's germline CDR1 is SNHLY and CDR2 FYNNEI. With 4 bases removed from V and 5 bases from J, the gap between germline ends came to 7 bases. This sample stems from a study of glioma-infiltrating T cells after dendritic cell vaccination. Time point given: after dendritic cell vaccination, including at tumor progression/relapse. Blood PBMC samples: pre-vaccination, two weeks post third vaccination, and at tumor progression.

This TCR derives from a human donor with glioblastoma. The chain uses TRBV2 and TRBJ2-3; no clear D gene. The source material was blood, sampled after dendritic cell vaccination. The CDR3 sequence is CASSVERDTQYF. The CDR3 DNA is TGTGCCAGCAGTGTTGAGAGAGATACGCAGTATTTT.